These T cell receptor beta chains were read from a single sample in a study of early T cells in non-severe SARS-CoV-2 infection. MiXCR, run by TCRdb on the 5' RACE reads, gives a single entry per CDR3 protein. The data hold around 99,000 distinct CDR3 sequences, with approximately 17% observed a single time. Sequences were derived from whole blood, sampled at baseline. The receptors here all came from an adult who was a healthcare worker with PCR-confirmed SARS-CoV-2 infection or an uninfected control (not recorded which). CDR3s include the opening cysteine and the closing phenylalanine or tryptophan. The order of the fields is D gene, J gene, V gene, CDR3 protein. D genes are given only for firm matches.

>TRBD2|TRBJ2-7|TRBV5-4
CASSKLAGGSYEQYF
>TRBD1|TRBJ2-7|TRBV29-1
CSGDSYEQYF
>-|TRBJ2-3|TRBV5-1
CASSLPTGGTDTQYF
>-|TRBJ2-4|TRBV6-6
CASSQTRGGLAKNIQYF
>TRBD2|TRBJ2-1|TRBV12-3/TRBV12-4
CASSFLAGGYNEQFF
>TRBD1|TRBJ2-3|TRBV7-9
CASSRQGGTDTQYF
>-|TRBJ1-2|TRBV6-1
CASNAGVSNYGYTF
>-|TRBJ1-1|TRBV30
CAWSVRTIVEAFF
>-|TRBJ1-5|TRBV18
CASSPFRTEGQPQHF
>TRBD2|TRBJ2-3|TRBV3-1
CASSQARETHTDTQYF
>TRBD1|TRBJ1-5|TRBV12-3/TRBV12-4
CASSSDRGLQPQHF
>TRBD1|TRBJ1-1|TRBV20-1
CSAGDRDTEAFF
>-|TRBJ2-7|TRBV7-8
CASSLAGTYEQYF
>TRBD2|TRBJ2-7|TRBV7-2
CASSLVGTSACEQYF
>TRBD1|TRBJ2-7|TRBV6-5
CASRNRGLYEQYF
>-|TRBJ2-1|TRBV7-2
CASSLGLGPYNEQFF
>-|TRBJ1-4|TRBV7-9
CASRPPPRSGEKLFF
>-|TRBJ2-4|TRBV12-3/TRBV12-4
CASSLGPRSGGDIQYF
>-|TRBJ2-7|TRBV7-9
CASSQTGFEYF
>-|TRBJ1-4|TRBV5-6
CASSNRDVREKLFF
>-|TRBJ2-7|TRBV2
CASQTGYEQYF
>-|TRBJ1-2|TRBV28
CASSLSDSWNYGYTF
>-|TRBJ2-2|TRBV7-8
CASSPERLRSGELFF
>-|TRBJ1-1|TRBV30
CAWSVRGQTEAFF
>-|TRBJ2-1|TRBV19
CASKIRGKNNEQFF
>-|TRBJ1-6|TRBV19
CASESGRQSSYNSPLHF
>-|TRBJ1-4|TRBV12-3/TRBV12-4
CASSPQGRGGEKLFF
>-|TRBJ1-5|TRBV4-2
CASSQGQYSNQPQHF
>-|TRBJ2-7|TRBV12-3/TRBV12-4
CASSWDSLSYEQYF
>-|TRBJ2-4|TRBV12-3/TRBV12-4
CASSTTRGAKNIQYF
>-|TRBJ2-7|TRBV6-6
CASSYSTPGGRLDEQYF
>TRBD1|TRBJ2-1|TRBV28
CASSTPGQGKNEQFF
>TRBD1|TRBJ1-2|TRBV6-1
CASSQTGTYGYTF
>-|TRBJ1-4|TRBV11-2
CASSFPGNEKLFF
>-|TRBJ1-5|TRBV4-1
CASSLRVPYQPQHF
>-|TRBJ2-1|TRBV3-1
CASSRSSVGNEQFF
>-|TRBJ1-5|TRBV6-5
CASSYGQSYQPQHF
>-|TRBJ1-5|TRBV18
CASSPGGQHQPQHF
>-|TRBJ2-7|TRBV12-3/TRBV12-4
CASRLARGYEQYF
>TRBD1|TRBJ2-1|TRBV7-9
CASSPGQGSDNEQFF
>TRBD2|TRBJ2-1|TRBV15
CATRGGPVNEQFF
>-|TRBJ1-1|TRBV12-3/TRBV12-4
CASSSSGIRLEAFF
>-|TRBJ2-3|TRBV2
CASTSRVPTRGSTDTQYF
>TRBD2|TRBJ2-1|TRBV27
CATRTSGLYNEQFF
>-|TRBJ1-1|TRBV14
CASSRGGTEAFF
>-|TRBJ2-1|TRBV27
CATSMGGEQFF
>-|TRBJ1-3|TRBV12-3/TRBV12-4
CASSPSTPFGNTIYF
>TRBD2|TRBJ2-2|TRBV27
CASSPTLASGELFF
>-|TRBJ1-6|TRBV10-3
CAISDESPRGLHF
>TRBD2|TRBJ2-7|TRBV5-1
CASSLTGGVYEQYF
>-|TRBJ2-5|TRBV7-9
CASSLRLGFQETQYF
>-|TRBJ2-5|TRBV9
CASSNAGGKTQYF